The table lists the clone carrying this T cell receptor beta chain with a few counts. The sample comes from a study of blood T cells in healthy people across ages. Trimming took off 2 bases at V and 3 bases at J, with 5 bases between the two ends. CDR1 is SQVTM and CDR2 is ANQGSEA in the germline V gene. The CDR3 covers 11 residues. At least 6 million PBMCs were isolated per sample. Primers used in a second PCR of roughly 6 to 11 cycles were a sample-barcoded 5' primer and a J-beta primer mix. TCRdb ran MiXCR on the 5' RACE reads and lists one entry per CDR3 protein. The sample lists approximately 600,000 distinct CDR3 sequences; roughly 53% were seen once.

This clonotype was obtained from a man aged 55 to 70 in good health. Sequenced material: blood. The rearrangement links TRBV29-1 to TRBJ2-7; D gene uncertain. Here the CDR3 reads CSVELGYEQYF. The CDR3 coding sequence is TGCAGCGTTGAACTGGGCTACGAGCAGTACTTC.